This T cell receptor beta chain comes out of a study of molecular identifiers for immune sequencing clone quantification. Study outcomes and limitations: A single cell's spiked Jurkat TCR RNA was reportedly detectable among 900,000 to 1,000,000 naive cells. The sizes of highly expanded clones could be underestimated when identical TCR molecules share a barcode.

TCRdb independently ran MiXCR on the PCR reads; one entry per CDR3 protein. The sample comprises 15,000 to 20,000 distinct CDR3 sequences, 20% to 25% of which are singletons, and over 6% rests with the top ten. V was pared by 5 bases and J by 1 base, with 15 bases between. There are 16 residues in the CDR3. This clonotype is termed medium-sized. Antigen unknown. This clonotype was sampled from a human donor in good health. Some libraries in this study had Jurkat cell RNA spiked in. The sequenced sample was naive CD8+ T cells from blood, with Jurkat cell RNA spiked in. Subset meaning: FACS-sorted CD8+CD4-CCR7+CD45RA+ naive T cells. J is TRBJ1-3 and V is TRBV12-3 or TRBV12-4; possibly TRBD1 for D (5 bases). CDR3 bases: TGTGCCAGCAGTCCCCCCAACGGGGGATCTGGAAACACCATATATTTT. Amino acid sequence: CASSPPNGGSGNTIYF.